These 28 T cell receptor beta chains came from one sample sequenced in a study of blood T cells in healthy people across ages. Combining a sample-barcoded 5' primer with a J-beta primer mix, a second PCR ran for 7 to 11 cycles. TCRdb re-called the 5' RACE reads with MiXCR, one entry per CDR3 protein. The table includes some 700,000 distinct CDR3 sequences, roughly two fifths detected once. Material: blood. These receptors were taken from a woman aged 60-70 years in good health.

The chain combines TRBV6-1 with TRBJ2-6, with D unclear. V was clipped by 6 bases and J by 2 bases, with 20 bases between them. The CDR3 runs to 18 residues. The germline V gene has CDR1 MNHNS and CDR2 SASEGT. CDR3 loop: CASSPTPFKGTGANVLTF. The CDR3 DNA reads TGTGCCAGCAGCCCCACCCCATTCAAAGGGACTGGGGCCAACGTCCTGACTTTC.

A word on this clonotype: One base away lies a much larger clone, so this may be a sequencing read error. The chain joins TRBV5-6 to TRBJ2-1, with 7 bases that match TRBD1. Germline CDR1 and CDR2: SGHDT and YYEEEE. The CDR3 is 11 amino acids. CDR3 sequence (DNA): TGTGCCAGCAGCTTAACAGGGGAGCGGTTCTTC. Translation: CASSLTGERFF. The full variable domain, in which reference TRBV5-6 and TRBJ2-1 provide the parts outside the CDR3, is DAGVTQSPTHLIKTRGQQVTLRCSPKSGHDTVSWYQQALGQGPQFIFQYYEEEERQRGNFPDRFSGHQFPNYSSELNVNALLLGDSALYLCASSLTGERFFGPGTRLTVL.

The chain joins TRBV9 to TRBJ1-4, with 7 bases fitting TRBD1. This CDR3 is 15 amino acids long. After removal of 0 bases from V and 7 bases from J, the junction contained 6 bases not matched to a gene. Germline V gives CDR1 SGDLS, CDR2 YYNGEE. CDR3 nucleotides: TGTGCCAGCAGCGTAGCCCCGCGACAGGGTGAAAAACTGTTTTTT. Protein: CASSVAPRQGEKLFF.

CDR3: CASSRTAEGSYGYTF. As DNA, the CDR3 is TGTGCCAGCAGCAGGACAGCCGAGGGGTCCTATGGCTACACCTTC. This chain connects TRBV7-8 to TRBJ1-2; possible D gene TRBD1, 6 bases. The CDR3 totals 15 residues. V was trimmed by 5 bases and J by 4 bases, leaving 17 bases between them. CDR1 and CDR2 (germline): SGHVS, FQNEAQ.

The chain has TRBV4-2 and TRBJ2-3, with 13 bases identical to TRBD2. CDR3 length equals 17 residues. Germline V gene lookup returns CDR1 LGHNA and CDR2 YNFKEQ. J was trimmed by 2 bases and V by 5 bases; bases with no gene match: 7. The CDR3 nucleotides read TGTGCCAGCAGCGCCCCCGGGACTAGCGGGATCACAGATACGCAGTATTTT. This gives the protein CASSAPGTSGITDTQYF.

The rearrangement joins TRBV20-1 to TRBJ2-5, with a possible D match to TRBD1 (6 bases). The DNA end is more similar to TRBJ2-4, so the J call may be wrong. This CDR3 has 17 residues. Germline V lookup: CDR1 DFQATT, CDR2 SNEGSKA (reference sequence). The CDR3 nucleotides read TGCAGTGCTAGAGATCTTCAGGGGCGGCGAGCCAAAAACATTCAGTACTTC. This encodes CSARDLQGRRAKNIQYF.

The sample holds a few counts of this clonotype. The J gene is TRBJ2-3, the V gene TRBV5-1, with D perhaps TRBD2 (6 bases). Germline CDR1 and CDR2: SGHRS and YFSETQ. V gave up 0 bases and J gave up 0 bases, with 17 bases separating them. The CDR3 consists of 18 residues. The CDR3 DNA reads TGCGCCAGCAGCTTGGGAGTAGATCGCGGAGGGAGCACAGATACGCAGTATTTT. Its translation: CASSLGVDRGGSTDTQYF.

The chain combines TRBV20-1 with TRBJ1-5; 8 nucleotides line up with TRBD1. V trimming: 6 bases; J trimming: 5 bases; junction bases outside the gene matches: 3. This CDR3 spans 12 amino acids. The germline V gene encodes CDR1 DFQATT and CDR2 SNEGSKA (reference sequence). For the CDR3, the DNA is TGCAGTGCAGGACAGGGAGATCAGCCCCAGCATTTT. It codes for CSAGQGDQPQHF.

The chain is built from TRBV13 and TRBJ2-3; a weak D match, TRBD1 (6 bases). Germline assignment: CDR1 PRHDT and CDR2 FYEKMQ (reference sequence). The ends were cut back, 4 bases at V and 0 bases at J, with 14 bases in the middle. The CDR3 is made up of 16 amino acids. CDR3 DNA: TGTGCCAGCAGCTCCCGGGACACAACTAGCACAGATACGCAGTATTTT. Its translation is CASSSRDTTSTDTQYF. The variable domain in full, with the rest retrieved from reference TRBV13 and TRBJ2-3, is AAGVIQSPRHLIKEKRETATLKCYPIPRHDTVYWYQQGPGQDPQFLISFYEKMQSDKGSIPDRFSAQQFSDYHSELNMSSLELGDSALYFCASSSRDTTSTDTQYFGPGTRLTVL.

DNA of the CDR3: TGTGCCAGCAGTGATCCACAGCAAACCTTTGGGCAGTTCTTC. Its protein is CASSDPQQTFGQFF. The rearrangement links TRBV6-1 to TRBJ2-1; D gene ambiguous. Germline assignment: CDR1 MNHNS and CDR2 SASEGT. The CDR3 is made up of 14 amino acids. V was pared by 3 bases and J by 12 bases, with 18 bases between.

This rearrangement joins TRBV20-1 to TRBJ2-1; 13 bases match TRBD2. CDR1 is DFQATT, CDR2 SNEGSKA, per germline (reference sequence). The J segment lost 5 bases and the V segment lost 6 bases, leaving 10 bases of the junction unmatched. This CDR3 has 16 residues. The CDR3 DNA reads TGCAGTGCCCCACTAGCGGGAGGGCCGGGCGACAATGAGCAGTTCTTC. Amino acid sequence: CSAPLAGGPGDNEQFF.

This chain uses TRBV2 with TRBJ2-5; D tentatively fits TRBD1 or TRBD2 (6 bases each). This CDR3 region has 14 residues. Germline CDR1 is SNHLY and CDR2 is FYNNEI. Between the trimmed V and J ends, which lost 5 bases and 5 bases, there was a span of 15 bases. The CDR3, as DNA: TGTGCCAGCAGTCTAGCGAAAGGGGGGGAGACCCAGTACTTC. Protein product: CASSLAKGGETQYF.

The rearrangement joins TRBV20-1 to TRBJ2-3, with D tentatively TRBD2 (6 bases). CDR1 and CDR2 (germline): DFQATT, SNEGSKA (reference sequence). This CDR3 has 14 amino acids. Deletions cut 6 bases from V and 6 bases from J, with 19 bases between. CDR3 in amino acids: CSAVRGTSIDTQYF. CDR3 nucleotides: TGCAGTGCGGTTAGGGGTACTAGCATTGATACGCAGTATTTT.

This clonotype was picked up a small number of times. CDR3 sequence (DNA): TGTGCCAGCAGTTACGGAGCACTAGCGGAAGATACGCAGTATTTT. This sequence encodes CASSYGALAEDTQYF. The J gene is TRBJ2-3, the V gene TRBV6-2 or TRBV6-3; the match to TRBD2 covers 8 bases. The CDR3 is 15 residues long. The germline V gene encodes CDR1 MNHEY and CDR2 SVGEGT. Germline trimming cut 2 bases from V and 5 bases from J; bases unmatched to any gene: 6.

The table lists this clonotype with a few counts. J is TRBJ2-1 and V is TRBV20-1, with D hard to call. V was trimmed by 6 bases and J by 11 bases, leaving 14 bases between them. CDR3 size: 11 residues. Germline-derived CDR1 and CDR2 are DFQATT and SNEGSKA (reference sequence). In nucleotides, the CDR3 is TGCAGTGCCACGGAGCGCGGTAAGCAGTTCTTC. Protein sequence: CSATERGKQFF.

This sequence joins TRBV4-1 and TRBJ1-4; TRBD1 matches at 7 bases. Germline CDR1 MGHRA, CDR2 YSYEKL. CDR3 length equals 15 residues. Trimming took 2 bases from V and 4 from J; bases not matched to a gene: 4. The CDR3 region is CASSQIDRVNEKLFF. CDR3 coding DNA: TGCGCCAGCAGCCAAATCGACAGGGTTAATGAAAAACTGTTTTTT.

This rearrangement joins TRBV5-6 to TRBJ1-4, with 7 bases matching TRBD1. The CDR3 has 16 residues. Trimming at V came to 2 bases and at J to 4 bases, leaving 8 bases not matched to a gene. CDR1 SGHDT and CDR2 YYEEEE come from the germline V gene. This CDR3 reads CASSFGTDLFNEKLFF. DNA for the CDR3: TGTGCCAGCAGCTTCGGGACAGACCTATTTAATGAAAAACTGTTTTTT.

This clonotype was counted only a few times. The CDR3 nucleotides are TGCGCCAGCAGCTTGGGTTCGGCTTCCTTTAGCTCCTACGAGCAGTACTTC. Its protein product is CASSLGSASFSSYEQYF. The chain is built from TRBV5-1 and TRBJ2-7, with unresolved D. Trimming removed 0 bases at V and 0 bases at J, with 16 bases between. This CDR3 is 17 amino acids long. CDR1 and CDR2 from the germline V gene are SGHRS and YFSETQ.

This clonotype was counted between two and nine times. V and J are TRBV4-2 and TRBJ2-1; TRBD2 matches 10 bases. CDR3 length equals 15 residues. Trimming removed 8 bases from V and 1 base from J; junction bases left unmatched: 5. Looked up from germline, CDR1 is LGHNA and CDR2 is YNFKEQ. The CDR3 DNA sequence: TGTGCCAGCGAGCGGGAGGGCCTATCCTACAATGAGCAGTTCTTC. Its protein is CASEREGLSYNEQFF.

Comments on this clonotype: This may be a read error: a much more frequent sequence differs by one nucleotide. This chain joins TRBV10-3 and TRBJ2-1, with 11 nucleotides matching TRBD2. CDR3 length: 14 residues. Trimming at V came to 6 bases and at J to 10 bases, leaving 8 bases not matched to a gene. Germline CDR1 is ENHRY and CDR2 is SYGVKD. In nucleotides, the CDR3 is TGTGCCATCAGGGCCGGGACTAGCGGCGAGGAGCAGTTCTTC. It yields the protein CAIRAGTSGEEQFF.

This sequence joins TRBV5-1 and TRBJ1-1, with D unresolved. This CDR3 region has 14 residues. The V and J ends lost 1 base and 0 bases respectively, with 7 bases between them. The germline gives CDR1 SGHRS, CDR2 YFSETQ. The CDR3, as DNA: TGCGCCAGCAGCTTGAGACCTTTGAACACTGAAGCTTTCTTT. Translating gives CASSLRPLNTEAFF.

This clonotype was observed a handful of times. This chain connects TRBV2 to TRBJ2-1, with 11 bases aligning to TRBD2. J lost 2 bases, V lost 4 bases, and 7 bases had no gene match. The germline V gene encodes CDR1 SNHLY and CDR2 FYNNEI. CDR3 size: 17 residues. CDR3 amino acids: CASSVLAGGLTYNEQFF. The CDR3 DNA sequence: TGTGCCAGCAGTGTCCTAGCGGGGGGCCTGACCTACAATGAGCAGTTCTTC.

The rearrangement links TRBV7-9 to TRBJ2-2, with TRBD1 matching over 7 bases. CDR3 size: 18 residues. Germline V CDR1 and CDR2: SEHNR, FQNEAQ (reference sequence). V was pared by 7 bases and J by 0 bases, with 14 bases of the junction left unmatched. CDR3 nucleotides: TGTGCCAGCATCCATCCCCCACGACAGGGCCCGAACACCGGGGAGCTGTTTTTT. Translation: CASIHPPRQGPNTGELFF.

This chain connects TRBV10-3 to TRBJ2-5; the D is unclear. The length of the CDR3 is 12 residues. Germline values: CDR1 ENHRY, CDR2 SYGVKD. The germline V and J ends were trimmed by 6 bases and 5 bases, with 10 bases remaining between them. CDR3 DNA sequence: TGTGCCATCAGGGATGGATTGGAGACCCAGTACTTC. Translation gives CAIRDGLETQYF.

CDR3 DNA sequence: TGTGCCAGCAGTTACTCATATCGGACCACTGAAGCTTTCTTT. This sequence encodes CASSYSYRTTEAFF. This chain uses TRBV6-5 with TRBJ1-1, with D uncertain. Germline loops: CDR1 MNHEY, CDR2 SVGAGI. The CDR3 runs 14 residues. V dropped 0 bases and J dropped 4 bases, with 9 bases sitting between them.

This clonotype occurred a few times. The chain links TRBV7-9 to TRBJ2-3, with D unclear. From germline, CDR1 is SEHNR and CDR2 FQNEAQ (reference sequence). This CDR3 comprises 15 residues. The V and J ends lost 4 bases and 1 base respectively, with 12 bases between them. The CDR3 sequence: CASSSPAVRTDTQYF. The DNA for the CDR3 is TGTGCCAGCAGCTCCCCGGCGGTGCGCACAGATACGCAGTATTTT.

The chain joins TRBV4-2 to TRBJ2-7, with D tentatively TRBD1 (5 bases). The J call may be faulty, since TRBJ2-5 better matches the DNA end. Germline CDR1 reads LGHNA; CDR2 reads YNFKEQ. The CDR3 loop spans 18 amino acids. CDR3 in DNA: TGTGCCAGCAGCCAAGATATCCCCTCGGCAGGGCTGGGGGAGACCCAGTACTTC. Its protein product is CASSQDIPSAGLGETQYF.

Details on this clonotype: Given a much more abundant clone one base away, this may be a read error. J is TRBJ2-5 and V is TRBV28; 8 nucleotides match TRBD2. In germline, CDR1 is MDHEN, CDR2 SYDVKM. The CDR3 covers 13 residues. The junction had 12 bases not matched to a gene; V was cut back by 7 bases and J by 11 bases. The CDR3 DNA follows: TGTGCCAGCACCCTTAGCGGGACCGATGAGCAGTACTTC. Protein product: CASTLSGTDEQYF. Filled out from reference TRBV28 and TRBJ2-5, the complete variable domain reads DVKVTQSSRYLVKRTGEKVFLECVQDMDHENMFWYRQDPGLGLRLIYFSYDVKMKEKGDIPEGYSVSREKKERFSLILESASTNQTSMYLCASTLSGTDEQYFGPGTRLLVL.